This entry lists 23 T cell receptor delta chains sequenced from one sample in a study of delta chain sequences of gamma delta T cells. TCRdb fed the 5' RACE reads to CATT. Among 2,500 to 3,000 delta-chain clones listed, about 5.5% were seen once. Sequencing was done on a sample of either unsorted cells or a sorted T cell fraction (not recorded which). These receptors came from a human donor in good health.

With respect to this clone: The protein held in TCRdb is that of a much larger clone and does not match this DNA's translation at residue 15, likely because of a read error; the protein shown is translated from the DNA. The J gene is TRDJ1, the V gene TRDV2; 9 bases fit TRDD3. This CDR3 has 18 residues. Germline CDR1 reads GEAIGNYY; CDR2 reads EKD. The CDR3 DNA reads as TGTGCCTGTGACACCGTCACCGGGCTGGGGGATGGCACCGATAACCTCATCTTT. Its translation is CACDTVTGLGDGTDNLIF.

This clone qualifies as medium-sized. The likely explanation is a read error, given a far larger clone one base away. Other nucleotide sequences in the sample specify the same CDR3. This chain uses TRDV1 with TRDJ1; 13 bases are shared with TRDD3. The ends lost 5 bases at V and 4 bases at J; junction bases unmatched: 28. The germline CDR1 and CDR2 sequences are TSWWSYY and QGS. CDR3 length equals 23 residues. Here the CDR3 DNA reads TGTGCTCTTGGGACTACTTCCTACTCATACTGGGGGATACGCTGGAGTGGGGGCGATAAACTCATCTTT. Translation gives CALGTTSYSYWGIRWSGGDKLIF.

This clone was seen repeatedly, ten times or more. The chain combines TRDV1 with TRDJ1; D gene uncertain. The length of the CDR3 is 15 residues. Trimming removed 0 bases at V and 4 bases at J, with 12 bases between. Per germline, CDR1 TSWWSYY and CDR2 QGS. In DNA form, the CDR3 reads TGTGCTCTTGGGGAACTCAACCCCGGGGTCGATAAACTCATCTTT. Amino acid sequence: CALGELNPGVDKLIF.

As to this clone: A clone one base away is much larger, so this may be a read error. Different DNA sequences within this sample yield the same CDR3. The chain employs TRDV1 and TRDJ1, with 9 bases identical to TRDD3. This CDR3 contains 25 residues. The germline V gene encodes CDR1 TSWWSYY and CDR2 QGS. The CDR3 protein is CALGELPPNPRPNGLILGDTDKLIF. CDR3 DNA: TGTGCTCTTGGGGAACTGCCGCCCAATCCGCGACCCAATGGGCTAATACTGGGGGACACCGATAAACTAATCTTT.

This clone is categorized as large (0.1 to 1%). This chain connects TRDV2 to TRDJ1; tentatively, D is TRDD3 (6 bases). Germline V lookup: CDR1 GEAIGNYY, CDR2 EKD. The V gene lost 0 bases and the J gene lost 3 bases, with 13 bases spanning the gap. The CDR3 totals 15 residues. CDR3 loop: CACDTVGITADKLIF. The CDR3 nucleotides read TGTGCCTGTGACACCGTCGGGATAACGGCCGATAAACTCATCTTT.

This clone was counted at least ten times. The chain links TRDV2 to TRDJ3; D is unclear. From germline, CDR1 is GEAIGNYY and CDR2 EKD. Trimming pared 0 bases from V and 2 bases from J, leaving 13 bases between. The CDR3 length is 18 residues. This CDR3 reads CACDTAAGVAWDTRQMFF. DNA of the CDR3: TGTGCCTGTGACACCGCCGCCGGGGTTGCCTGGGACACCCGACAGATGTTTTTC.

On this clone: A far larger clone is one base from this, pointing to a likely read error. This sample includes further DNA sequences coding for the same CDR3. The rearrangement links TRDV2 to TRDJ1, with 11 bases fitting TRDD3. CDR1 GEAIGNYY and CDR2 EKD come from the germline V gene. Trimming at V came to 3 bases and at J to 0 bases, leaving 23 bases not matched to a gene. The CDR3 runs 22 residues. The CDR3 nucleotides read TGTGCCTGTGACCAACCTTCCGTCTGGGGGATACCACCCGGTGAGTACACCGATAAACTCATCTTT. It translates to CACDQPSVWGIPPGEYTDKLIF.

In its sample, this clone is medium-sized (0.01 to 0.1%). Other DNA sequences within the sample encode an identical CDR3. This chain uses TRDV2 with TRDJ1, with 12 bases lining up with TRDD3. Germline CDR1 reads GEAIGNYY; CDR2 reads EKD. There are 16 residues in the CDR3. Trimming at V came to 0 bases and at J to 2 bases, leaving 3 bases not matched to a gene. The CDR3 DNA sequence: TGTGCCTGTGACACCTTACTGGGGGATACAACCGATAAACTCATCTTT. This encodes CACDTLLGDTTDKLIF.

By share of the sample, this clone is medium-sized (0.01 to 0.1%). CDR3 coding DNA: TGTGCCTGTGACACCGTTCGACCTACGGGGGATACTCCATCGGCGCGCCTGTACACCGATAAACTCATCTTT. Translation: CACDTVRPTGDTPSARLYTDKLIF. The chain joins TRDV2 to TRDJ1; TRDD3 aligns across 9 bases. Germline assignment: CDR1 GEAIGNYY and CDR2 EKD. The trim removed 0 bases at V and 0 bases at J, leaving 28 bases unmatched. The CDR3 covers 24 residues.

This clone was seen only a few times. It differs at one base from a far larger clone, so likely a read error. This sample also contains other DNA sequences that code for the same CDR3. The CDR3 here is CALGTTSYSYWGIRWSGGDKLIF. The CDR3 bases are TGTGCTCTTGGGACTACTTCCTATTCATACTGGGGGATACGCTGGAGTGGGGGCGATAAACTAATCTTT. The V and J genes are TRDV1 and TRDJ1; 13 nucleotides agree with TRDD3. CDR3 length equals 23 residues. The germline V gene encodes CDR1 TSWWSYY and CDR2 QGS.

A note on this clone: TCRdb records a much larger clone's protein for this DNA, with a difference at residue 9 that likely arises from a read error; the protein given is the translation of the DNA. This chain joins TRDV2 and TRDJ1; possible D gene TRDD3, 6 bases. The CDR3 is 15 residues long. Germline V gene sequence: CDR1 GEAIGNYY, CDR2 EKD. Trimming took 0 bases from V and 3 from J, leaving 13 bases between them. The CDR3 bases are TGTGCCTGTGACACCGTCGGGATAGCGGCCGATAAACTCATCTTT. It yields the protein CACDTVGIAADKLIF.

Judged by abundance, this clone is medium-sized (0.01 to 0.1%). The chain has TRDV2 and TRDJ1; 11 bases match TRDD3. J gave up 2 bases and V 3 bases, and 7 bases lay outside the gene matches. Germline CDR1 GEAIGNYY, CDR2 EKD. This CDR3 has 16 residues. The DNA of the CDR3 is TGTGCCTGTGACGTACTGGGGGATAACGGTACCGATAAACTCATCTTT. Its translation is CACDVLGDNGTDKLIF.

Worth noting for this clone: For this DNA, TCRdb reports the protein of a much larger clone, which diverges at residue 8, most likely from a read error; the protein presented here is translated directly from the DNA. The J gene is TRDJ1, the V gene TRDV2; D unresolved. There are 14 residues in the CDR3. CDR1 is GEAIGNYY and CDR2 is EKD in the germline V gene. Deletions cut 3 bases from V and 4 bases from J, with 14 bases between. In DNA form, the CDR3 reads TGTGCCTGTGACCCCTTGGGAGATAACGATAAACTCATCTTT. Translated, it gives CACDPLGDNDKLIF.

Remarks on this clone: The TCRdb protein, from a much larger clone, departs from this DNA's translation at residues 8 and 19, likely by read error; the protein shown derives from the DNA. This chain connects TRDV1 to TRDJ1; 13 bases agree with TRDD3. Looked up from germline, CDR1 is TSWWSYY and CDR2 is QGS. The V gene end was trimmed by 5 bases and the J gene end by 7 bases; junction bases not matched to a gene: 31. The CDR3 has 23 residues. CDR3 bases: TGTGCTCTTGGGACTACTTCCTGTTCATACTGGGGGATACGCTGGAGTGGGGGCGGTAAACTCATCTTT. It codes for CALGTTSCSYWGIRWSGGGKLIF.

This clone is labeled as medium-sized. This chain links TRDV2 with TRDJ1; 7 bases are shared with TRDD3. J lost 0 bases, V lost 3 bases, and 6 bases had no gene match. CDR3 length equals 15 residues. From germline, CDR1 is GEAIGNYY and CDR2 EKD. This CDR3 reads CACDPLGGYTDKLIF. The CDR3 DNA reads TGTGCCTGTGACCCTCTGGGGGGGTACACCGATAAACTCATCTTT.

This clone was seen a handful of times. J is TRDJ1 and V is TRDV2, with 13 positions matching TRDD3. Germline loops: CDR1 GEAIGNYY, CDR2 EKD. The CDR3 runs to 20 residues. J was trimmed by 0 bases and V by 0 bases; bases with no gene match: 12. The CDR3 bases are TGTGCCTGTGACACCTTAGGGTTACTGGGGGATACGCCGTACACCGATAAACTCATCTTT. Translation gives CACDTLGLLGDTPYTDKLIF.

Without a V gene call, the J gene is given as TRDJ1; the DNA was not used to check the table's D call, TRDD3. The CDR3 is 28 amino acids. CDR3: CSVILGKQWYQRRVYSSLLLGYTDKLIF. Here the CDR3 DNA reads TGTTCTGTAATCTTGGGGAAGCAGTGGTATCAACGCAGAGTATATTCGAGTCTCCTCTTGGGGTACACCGATAAACTCATCTTT.

The chain uses TRDV2 and TRDJ1; D might be TRDD3 (5 bases). V lost 1 base and J 0 bases, leaving 23 bases between the germline ends. The germline gives CDR1 GEAIGNYY, CDR2 EKD. The CDR3 contains 19 residues. The CDR3 DNA follows: TGTGCCTGTGACACGGTTCGAGGTTCCGACTCCTGGGACACCGATAAACTCATCTTT. Amino acid sequence: CACDTVRGSDSWDTDKLIF.

The chain has TRDV2 and TRDJ1; TRDD3 might be the D (5 bases). The CDR3 is 22 amino acids. The V gene's germline CDR1 is GEAIGNYY and CDR2 EKD. Trimming pared 3 bases from V and 7 bases from J, leaving 41 bases between. The CDR3 here is CACDPLGSSGLLIEKNLGKLIF. Here the CDR3 DNA reads TGTGCCTGTGACCCGTTGGGGTCCTCAGGATTACTCATAGAAAAAAACCTCGGTAAACTCATCTTT.

This clone was detected a few times. No V gene was called, though TRDJ4 was called as the J gene; the table's TRDD3 call for D was not verified on the DNA. This CDR3 has 19 residues. This chain's CDR3 is CSGLLGGIRYVSCARPLIF. The DNA for the CDR3 is TGCTCTGGTCTCTTGGGGGGGATTAGGTATGTCAGCTGTGCCAGACCCCTGATCTTT.

This clone is judged large. This specimen includes other DNA sequences encoding the same CDR3. V usage is TRDV2 and J usage is TRDJ1, with 9 bases that match TRDD3. From germline, CDR1 is GEAIGNYY and CDR2 EKD. V gave up 0 bases and J gave up 1 base; unmatched junction bases: 11. The CDR3 loop spans 18 amino acids. The CDR3 coding sequence is TGTGCCTGTGACACCGTCACCGGGCTGGGGGATGGCACCGATAAACTCATCTTT. Residues: CACDTVTGLGDGTDKLIF.

By share of the sample, this clone is medium-sized (0.01 to 0.1%). The chain carries TRDV2 and TRDJ1, with 8 bases fitting TRDD3. V dropped 6 bases and J dropped 1; count of bases not matched to a gene: 21. The germline V gene has CDR1 GEAIGNYY and CDR2 EKD. This CDR3 contains 19 residues. The CDR3 here is CACSYVSTGGSSFTDKLIF. The CDR3 region has the DNA TGTGCCTGTAGCTACGTCTCGACTGGGGGGTCCTCCTTCACCGATAAACTCATCTTT.

This clone counts as medium-sized. J is TRDJ1 and V is TRAV14/DV4, with TRDD3 identical over 10 bases. The CDR3 extends over 22 amino acids. CDR1 and CDR2 from the germline V gene are TSDPSYG and QGSYDQQN (reference sequence). CDR3 sequence reads: CALSEPGLTPLYWGIPVSGLIF. The DNA for the CDR3 is TGTGCTCTGAGTGAGCCTGGCTTAACCCCACTCTACTGGGGGATCCCGGTCTCTGGACTCATCTTT.